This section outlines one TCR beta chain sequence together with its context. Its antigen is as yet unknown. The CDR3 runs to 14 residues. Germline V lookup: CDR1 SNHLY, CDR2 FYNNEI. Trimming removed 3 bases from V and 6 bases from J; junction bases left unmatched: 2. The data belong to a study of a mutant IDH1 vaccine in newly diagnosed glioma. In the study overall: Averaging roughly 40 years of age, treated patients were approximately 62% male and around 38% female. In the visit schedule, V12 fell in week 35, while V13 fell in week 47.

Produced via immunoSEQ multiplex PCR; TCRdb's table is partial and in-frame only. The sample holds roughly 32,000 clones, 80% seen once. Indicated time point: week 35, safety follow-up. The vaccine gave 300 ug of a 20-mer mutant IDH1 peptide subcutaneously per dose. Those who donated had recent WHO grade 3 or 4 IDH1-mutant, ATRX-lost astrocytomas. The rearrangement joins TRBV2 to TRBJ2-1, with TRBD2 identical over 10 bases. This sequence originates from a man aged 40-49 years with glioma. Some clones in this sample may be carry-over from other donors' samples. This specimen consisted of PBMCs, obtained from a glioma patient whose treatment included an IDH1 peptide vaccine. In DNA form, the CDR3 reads TGTGCCAGCAGTGATGTAGCGGGGGGCAATGAGCAGTTCTTC. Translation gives CASSDVAGGNEQFF.